What follows is one T cell receptor beta chain and its context. Data came from immunoSEQ multiplex PCR; TCRdb stores just in-frame clones and leaves some out. The sample has 90,000 to 120,000 clones, around nine tenths seen once; the top ten hold approximately 16%. CDR1 is MDHEN and CDR2 is SYDVKM in the germline V gene. This CDR3 is built from 15 residues. V lost 6 bases and J lost 4; bases outside the gene matches: 5. This record belongs to a study of T cell responses to AZD1222 COVID-19 vaccine. The sample consisted of peripheral blood, taken on day 0 of AZD1222 vaccination. The chain has TRBV28 and TRBJ1-4; 10 bases line up with TRBD1. The clonotype comes from an adult in good health. The CDR3 DNA reads TGTGCCAGCAGGGGACAGGGGATGGGTAATGAAAAACTGTTTTTT. Residues: CASRGQGMGNEKLFF.